A selection of T cell receptor beta chains follows, all from one sample in a study of blood T cells in healthy people across ages. TCRdb called the 5' RACE reads again in MiXCR, with one record for every CDR3 protein. The table lists 800,000 or so distinct CDR3 sequences, roughly 25% of them singletons, with approximately 4% in the top ten. This sample was shared with a second study, whose subject was T cells of mothers and their children.

The material sequenced was blood. These receptors were collected from a boy aged 5-17 years in good health. The CDR3 runs from the conserved cysteine through the conserved F or W. A D gene is named only where the DNA matches it firmly. Some rows have no size entry. The others give once, few or many, or a class for an expanded clone.

clone size	J gene	V gene	D gene	CDR3 protein	CDR3 DNA
-	TRBJ1-1	TRBV5-1	-	CASTQDSEAEAFF	TGCGCCAGCACCCAAGATAGTGAAGCTGAAGCTTTCTTT
few	TRBJ2-5	TRBV29-1	-	CSVPPLETQYF	TGCAGCGTTCCCCCTTTAGAGACCCAGTACTTC
few	TRBJ1-2	TRBV7-9	-	CASSATENYGYTF	TGTGCCAGCAGCGCGACAGAAAACTATGGCTACACCTTC
-	TRBJ2-3	TRBV13	TRBD2	CASSLEGRLAGARTDTQYF	TGTGCCAGCAGCTTAGAGGGCAGACTAGCGGGAGCCCGCACAGATACGCAGTATTTT
few	TRBJ2-1	TRBV7-2	-	CASSAEWAGDNYNEQFF	TGTGCCAGCAGCGCCGAGTGGGCAGGGGATAATTACAATGAGCAGTTCTTC
-	TRBJ2-7	TRBV29-1	TRBD2	CSVSGPSGSSYEQYF	TGCAGCGTTTCTGGGCCTAGCGGGAGCTCCTACGAGCAGTACTTC
-	TRBJ2-7	TRBV20-1	-	CSASIDGSPYEQYF	TGCAGTGCTAGTATCGACGGCTCACCCTACGAGCAGTACTTC
-	TRBJ2-1	TRBV29-1	TRBD2	CSFRLGTSGVSSYNEQFF	TGCAGCTTCCGATTGGGGACTAGCGGGGTGAGCTCCTACAATGAGCAGTTCTTC
-	TRBJ2-7	TRBV7-8	-	CASSLSEGSYEQYF	TGTGCCAGCAGCTTGTCCGAAGGCTCCTACGAGCAGTACTTC
-	TRBJ2-7	TRBV25-1	-	CASSEAAVHEQYF	TGTGCCAGCAGTGAAGCAGCGGTCCACGAGCAGTACTTC
-	TRBJ2-7	TRBV12-3/TRBV12-4	TRBD2	CASRPERGRFYEQYF	TGTGCCAGCAGGCCCGAGCGGGGCCGCTTCTACGAGCAGTACTTC
few	TRBJ1-5	TRBV6-2/TRBV6-3	-	CASSYRRAGNQPQHF	TGTGCCAGCAGTTATAGAAGGGCTGGCAATCAGCCCCAGCATTTT
-	TRBJ2-7	TRBV19	-	CASKIGTDSYEQYF	TGTGCCAGTAAAATAGGGACCGACTCCTACGAGCAGTACTTC
few	TRBJ1-2	TRBV14	-	CASSQANNYGYTF	TGTGCCAGCAGCCAAGCCAATAACTATGGCTACACCTTC
few	TRBJ2-6	TRBV27	-	CASSLSVDSGANVLTF	TGTGCCAGCAGTTTATCCGTGGACTCTGGGGCCAACGTCCTGACTTTC
many	TRBJ2-1	TRBV7-3	-	CASSWGTTGKNEQFF	TGTGCCAGCAGTTGGGGGACGACAGGAAAGAATGAGCAGTTCTTC
few	TRBJ2-5	TRBV7-9	-	CASSSIQETQYF	TGTGCCAGCAGCTCAATACAAGAGACCCAGTACTTC
few	TRBJ1-1	TRBV5-1	TRBD1	CASSFRTGEANTEAFF	TGCGCCAGCAGCTTTCGAACAGGGGAGGCGAACACTGAAGCTTTCTTT
-	TRBJ1-1	TRBV7-9	-	CASSWAGTNTEAVF	TGTGCCAGCAGCTGGGCAGGGACGAACACTGAAGCTGTCTTT
-	TRBJ2-7	TRBV4-3	TRBD1	CASSQDRSPYEQYF	TGCGCCAGCAGCCAGGACAGGTCCCCCTACGAGCAGTACTTC
few	TRBJ2-5	TRBV12-3/TRBV12-4	TRBD2	CASTPTPMDSGETQYF	TGTGCCAGCACCCCGACCCCAATGGATAGCGGGGAGACCCAGTACTTC
-	TRBJ1-4	TRBV6-6	-	CASSSRDNRLFF	TGTGCCAGCAGTTCCAGGGACAACCGACTGTTTTTT
-	TRBJ2-1	TRBV18	-	CASSRQETYNEQFF	TGTGCCAGCTCACGGCAGGAGACCTACAATGAGCAGTTCTTC
-	TRBJ1-4	TRBV6-5	-	CASGVRGKEKLFF	TGTGCCAGCGGCGTCAGGGGAAAGGAAAAACTGTTTTTT
few	TRBJ2-3	TRBV5-1	TRBD1	CASSFLYTGTGSTDTQYF	TGCGCCAGCAGCTTCCTTTATACCGGGACAGGGAGCACAGATACGCAGTATTTT